One sample yielded the 2 T cell receptor beta chains listed below, sequenced in a study of shared clonotypes between healthy human individuals. Only in-frame clones appear in the TCRdb table, and some are missing; sequencing was by immunoSEQ multiplex PCR. The sample has about 490,000 clones; about 79% are singletons. The sequencing sample was made of PBMCs. All receptors come from a woman aged 40 to 50 in good health. Some clones in this sample may be carry-over from other donors' samples.

This clone was recorded a few times. The chain joins TRBV2 to TRBJ1-2; possibly TRBD1 for D (5 bases). The CDR3 runs 12 residues. Trimming took 7 bases from V and 3 from J, leaving 9 bases between them. Germline assignment: CDR1 SNHLY and CDR2 FYNNEI. The CDR3 loop reads CASNLGDYGYTF. In nucleotides, the CDR3 is TGTGCCAGCAATTTGGGGGACTATGGCTACACCTTC.

This clone was seen a single time. This sequence joins TRBV19 and TRBJ1-1, with D unclear. With 9 bases removed from V and 2 bases from J, the gap between germline ends came to 13 bases. Germline V gives CDR1 LNHDA, CDR2 SQIVND (reference sequence). The CDR3 sequence is 13 residues long. The chain's CDR3 is CASNIGQNTEAFF. CDR3 DNA sequence: TGTGCCAGCAATATAGGGCAAAACACTGAAGCTTTCTTT. The full variable domain, completed using reference TRBV19 and TRBJ1-1, is DGGITQSPKYLFRKEGQNVTLSCEQNLNHDAMYWYRQDPGQGLRLIYYSQIVNDFQKGDIAEGYSVSREKKESFPLTVTSAQKNPTAFYLCASNIGQNTEAFFGQGTRLTVV.